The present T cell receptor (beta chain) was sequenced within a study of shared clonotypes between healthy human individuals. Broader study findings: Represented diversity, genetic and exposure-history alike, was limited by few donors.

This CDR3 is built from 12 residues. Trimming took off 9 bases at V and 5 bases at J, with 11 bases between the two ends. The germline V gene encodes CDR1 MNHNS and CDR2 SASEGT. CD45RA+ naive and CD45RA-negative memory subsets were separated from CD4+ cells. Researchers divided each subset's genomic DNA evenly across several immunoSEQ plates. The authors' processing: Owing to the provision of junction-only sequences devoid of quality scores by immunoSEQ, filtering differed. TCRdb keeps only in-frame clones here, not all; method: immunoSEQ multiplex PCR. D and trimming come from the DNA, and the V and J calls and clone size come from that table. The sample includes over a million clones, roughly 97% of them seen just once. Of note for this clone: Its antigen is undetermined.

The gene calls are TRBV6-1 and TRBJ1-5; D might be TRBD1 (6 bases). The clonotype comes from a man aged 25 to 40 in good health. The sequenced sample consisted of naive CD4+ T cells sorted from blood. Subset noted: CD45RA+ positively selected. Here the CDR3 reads CASLRGDQPQHF. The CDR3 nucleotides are TGTGCCAGTCTCAGGGGTGATCAGCCCCAGCATTTT.